Following are 30 T cell receptor beta chains from one sample sequenced in a study of OX40 agonist ivuxolimab in advanced cancers. The assay was immunoSEQ multiplex PCR, and TCRdb's table has in-frame clones only and misses some. The sample has tens of thousands of clones, around 92% seen once. The starting material was CD4+ or CD8+ T cells sorted from blood, obtained in a trial of the OX40 agonist ivuxolimab. The receptors originated from an adult with an advanced solid tumor such as melanoma, head and neck, liver or kidney cancer.

V and J are TRBV27 and TRBJ1-6; D unresolved. The ends were cut back, 0 bases at V and 9 bases at J, with 12 bases in the middle. Germline values: CDR1 MNHEY, CDR2 SMNVEV (reference sequence). CDR3 length equals 15 residues. The chain's CDR3 is CASSLSAVGRSPLHF. CDR3 DNA: TGTGCCAGCAGTTTATCGGCAGTAGGACGTTCACCCCTCCACTTT.

V usage is TRBV6-5 and J usage is TRBJ2-7, with TRBD2 identical over 13 bases. CDR3 length: 15 amino acids. V lost 6 bases to trimming and J lost 5 bases; unmatched junction nucleotides: 7. CDR1 is MNHEY and CDR2 is SVGAGI in the germline V gene. CDR3 residues: CASSSTGLAGDEQYF. As DNA, the CDR3 is TGTGCCAGCAGCTCCACTGGACTAGCGGGGGACGAGCAGTACTTC.

The chain is built from TRBV19 and TRBJ2-4; D unclear. The CDR3 runs 13 residues. The V gene lost 1 base and the J gene lost 8 bases, with 9 bases spanning the gap. The V gene's germline CDR1 is LNHDA and CDR2 SQIVND (reference sequence). The CDR3 DNA reads TGTGCCAGTAGTATAGGGTCCTGGGACATTCAGTACTTC. Translated: CASSIGSWDIQYF.

This chain uses TRBV13 with TRBJ2-5; the match to TRBD2 covers 8 bases. In germline, CDR1 is PRHDT, CDR2 FYEKMQ (reference sequence). V was clipped by 5 bases and J by 2 bases; unmatched bases: 4. There are 14 residues in the CDR3. As DNA, the CDR3 is TGTGCCAGCAGCCCGGGAGGGGCTCAAGAGACCCAGTACTTC. It encodes CASSPGGAQETQYF.

J is TRBJ1-2 and V is TRBV7-6, with TRBD1 as a possible D gene (6 bases). This CDR3 has 16 amino acids. V was pared by 6 bases and J by 0 bases, with 17 bases between. Looked up from germline, CDR1 is SGHVS and CDR2 is FNYEAQ. This CDR3 is CASRWTGTPTNYGYTF. The DNA of the CDR3 is TGTGCCAGCAGATGGACCGGGACACCTACTAACTATGGCTACACCTTC.

V and J are TRBV6-6 and TRBJ2-1; no clear D. This CDR3 spans 13 amino acids. CDR1 and CDR2 (germline): MNHNY, SVGAGI (reference sequence). With 4 bases removed from V and 6 bases from J, the gap between germline ends came to 10 bases. CDR3 amino acids: CASSFPTPNEQFF. The CDR3 nucleotides are TGTGCCAGCAGTTTCCCTACTCCCAATGAGCAGTTCTTC.

There are a few counts of this clone. The chain combines TRBV30 with TRBJ2-7; tentatively, D is TRBD1 (6 bases). Trimming took 4 bases from V and 6 from J, leaving 10 bases between them. CDR1 and CDR2 from the germline V gene are GTSNPN and SVGIG (reference sequence). This CDR3 comprises 11 residues. CDR3 protein: CAWNQGTEQYF. DNA for the CDR3: TGTGCCTGGAACCAGGGGACCGAGCAGTACTTC. Supplemented by reference TRBV30 and TRBJ2-7, the full variable domain reads SQTIHQWPATLVQPVGSPLSLECTVEGTSNPNLYWYRQAAGRGLQLLFYSVGIGQISSEVPQNLSASRPQDRQFILSSKKLLLSDSGFYLCAWNQGTEQYFGPGTRLTVT.

The CDR3: CASSLALGAYNSPLHF. CDR3 DNA: TGTGCCAGCAGCTTAGCGCTGGGTGCATATAATTCACCCCTCCACTTT. V usage is TRBV7-2 and J usage is TRBJ1-6; D remains unclear. V shed 0 bases and J shed 4 bases, with 10 bases lying between them. CDR1 is SGHTA and CDR2 is FQGNSA in the germline V gene. The CDR3 is 16 amino acids.

The chain joins TRBV11-2 to TRBJ2-3; D ambiguous. Germline V lookup: CDR1 SGHAT, CDR2 FQNNGV. Trimming shortened V by 1 base and J by 0 bases, and 14 bases separated the two germline ends. This CDR3 has 17 residues. CDR3 loop: CASSLGPGLYSTDTQYF. CDR3 coding DNA: TGTGCCAGCAGCTTAGGGCCGGGCCTCTATAGCACAGATACGCAGTATTTT.

V usage is TRBV5-6 and J usage is TRBJ1-5, with no clear D. Germline CDR1 is SGHDT and CDR2 is YYEEEE. The CDR3 is 12 residues long. V gave up 6 bases and J gave up 6 bases, with 10 bases separating them. The CDR3 DNA reads TGTGCCAGCACCGTCGACGGTCAGCCCCAGCATTTT. It yields the protein CASTVDGQPQHF.

V gene TRBV12-5 combines with J gene TRBJ2-1; 7 bases map to TRBD1. This CDR3 region has 16 residues. V shed 2 bases and J 4 bases; nucleotides not matched to a gene: 8. Germline V gene sequence: CDR1 LGHNT, CDR2 FRNRAP. CDR3 loop: CASGLPGQGVYNEQFF. The DNA for the CDR3 is TGTGCTAGTGGTTTGCCCGGCCAGGGGGTTTACAATGAGCAGTTCTTC.

The chain is built from TRBV13 and TRBJ1-1; D is ambiguous. This CDR3 comprises 15 residues. The germline V gene has CDR1 PRHDT and CDR2 FYEKMQ (reference sequence). V was trimmed by 5 bases and J by 5 bases, leaving 18 bases between them. The CDR3 region is CASSHTRSGWTEAFF. CDR3 coding DNA: TGTGCCAGCAGCCACACACGATCCGGGTGGACTGAAGCTTTCTTT. Using reference TRBV13 and TRBJ1-1 for the parts outside the CDR3, the full variable domain is AAGVIQSPRHLIKEKRETATLKCYPIPRHDTVYWYQQGPGQDPQFLISFYEKMQSDKGSIPDRFSAQQFSDYHSELNMSSLELGDSALYFCASSHTRSGWTEAFFGQGTRLTVV.

V is TRBV5-4 and J is TRBJ2-1, with 10 bases aligning to TRBD1. Per the germline V gene, CDR1 is SGHNT and CDR2 is YYREEE (reference sequence). V lost 5 bases, J lost 8 bases, and 10 bases stayed unmatched. CDR3 size: 15 residues. The CDR3 loop reads CASSHVPGQGYEQFF. The CDR3 DNA reads TGTGCCAGCAGTCACGTCCCGGGACAGGGGTATGAGCAGTTCTTC.

V and J are TRBV6-5 and TRBJ1-4; D might be TRBD1 (6 bases). This CDR3 has 16 amino acids. Germline loops: CDR1 MNHEY, CDR2 SVGAGI. V was trimmed by 2 bases and J by 0 bases, leaving 10 bases between them. The CDR3 region is CASSYGQFATNEKLFF. In nucleotides, the CDR3 is TGTGCCAGCAGTTACGGACAGTTTGCAACTAATGAAAAACTGTTTTTT.

This clone has just one count. This chain's CDR3 is CASSLNRDSNYEQYF. The DNA for the CDR3 is TGTGCCAGCAGCCTAAATAGGGACAGCAACTACGAGCAGTACTTC. This chain connects TRBV7-2 to TRBJ2-7; TRBD1 aligns across 7 bases. The CDR3 totals 15 residues. The junction had 10 bases not matched to a gene; V was cut back by 5 bases and J by 3 bases. CDR1 is SGHTA and CDR2 is FQGNSA in the germline V gene.

The rearrangement uses TRBV4-1 and TRBJ2-7; TRBD1 aligns across 9 bases. V shed 4 bases, J shed 3 bases, and the junction held 4 bases outside the gene matches. Germline V gene sequence: CDR1 MGHRA, CDR2 YSYEKL. CDR3 size: 14 residues. This CDR3 is CASSPRTGVYEQYF. In DNA form, the CDR3 reads TGCGCCAGCAGCCCGAGGACAGGGGTCTACGAGCAGTACTTC.

V is TRBV4-1 and J is TRBJ1-2, with D tentatively TRBD1 (6 bases). This CDR3 comprises 14 residues. With 7 bases removed from V and 2 bases from J, the gap between germline ends came to 14 bases. Germline V gene sequence: CDR1 MGHRA, CDR2 YSYEKL. CDR3 in amino acids: CASTNQGNNYGYTF. The CDR3 DNA follows: TGCGCCAGCACAAACCAGGGGAACAACTATGGCTACACCTTC.

Comment on this clone: The conserved final phenylalanine or tryptophan is absent from the CDR3, which likely points to a read error. J is TRBJ1-2 and V is TRBV27; 8 nucleotides match TRBD1. The ends lost 0 bases at V and 4 bases at J; junction bases unmatched: 1. This CDR3 is 14 amino acids long. CDR1 MNHEY and CDR2 SMNVEV come from the germline V gene (reference sequence). DNA for the CDR3: TGTGCCAGCAGTTTATCTGGGACAGGCTATGGCTACACCCTC. Encoded protein: CASSLSGTGYGYTL.

This chain connects TRBV9 to TRBJ2-7; 9 nucleotides match TRBD1. CDR3 length equals 15 residues. Per the germline V gene, CDR1 is SGDLS and CDR2 is YYNGEE. Trimming removed 0 bases from V and 1 base from J; junction bases left unmatched: 2. The CDR3 loop is CASSVDGTGSYEQYF. The CDR3 DNA reads TGTGCCAGCAGCGTAGATGGGACAGGGTCCTACGAGCAGTACTTC.

This sequence joins TRBV11-2 and TRBJ2-3; 7 nucleotides match TRBD2. CDR1 is SGHAT, CDR2 FQNNGV, per germline. CDR3 length equals 19 residues. The V segment lost 6 bases and the J segment 4 bases; nucleotides outside the gene matches: 22. The CDR3 protein is CASRGEGGFPQSGADTQYF. The CDR3 DNA reads TGTGCCAGCAGGGGGGAGGGCGGATTCCCCCAATCCGGGGCAGATACGCAGTATTTT.

CDR3 coding DNA: TGTGCCAGCTCACCACCGGTCGGGTCGGTCGATTCACCCCTCCACTTT. Translation gives CASSPPVGSVDSPLHF. The chain joins TRBV18 to TRBJ1-6; D is unresolved. This CDR3 spans 16 amino acids. From germline, CDR1 is KGHSH and CDR2 LQKENI. With 0 bases removed from V and 8 bases from J, the gap between germline ends came to 14 bases. Looking up the rest from reference TRBV18 and TRBJ1-6 gives the full variable domain: NAGVMQNPRHLVRRRGQEARLRCSPMKGHSHVYWYRQLPEEGLKFMVYLQKENIIDESGMPKERFSAEFPKEGPSILRIQQVVRGDSAAYFCASSPPVGSVDSPLHFGNGTRLTVT.

The chain is built from TRBV5-1 and TRBJ1-1, with D perhaps TRBD1 (5 bases). Between the trimmed V and J ends, which lost 0 bases and 8 bases, there was a span of 17 bases. The germline V gene encodes CDR1 SGHRS and CDR2 YFSETQ. This CDR3 contains 15 residues. CDR3 amino acids: CASSLASGHLLEAFF. DNA of the CDR3: TGCGCCAGCAGCTTGGCCTCGGGGCACCTCCTGGAAGCTTTCTTT.

V is TRBV13 and J is TRBJ2-3; TRBD2 matches 9 bases. V lost 4 bases and J lost 5; bases outside the gene matches: 4. The CDR3 totals 14 residues. CDR1 PRHDT and CDR2 FYEKMQ come from the germline V gene (reference sequence). In nucleotides, the CDR3 is TGTGCCAGCAGCTCTACAGCGGGGGGAGATACGCAGTATTTT. Protein sequence: CASSSTAGGDTQYF.

The rearrangement uses TRBV14 and TRBJ1-3; no reliable D call. CDR1 is SGHDN and CDR2 is FVKESK in the germline V gene. This CDR3 is built from 12 residues. V lost 8 bases and J 4 bases, leaving 9 bases between the germline ends. CDR3 in amino acids: CASGVGGNTIYF. The DNA of the CDR3 is TGTGCCAGCGGTGTAGGGGGAAACACCATATATTTT.

This clone was recorded once. The chain joins TRBV6-1 to TRBJ1-5; the match to TRBD1 covers 8 bases. V trimming: 2 bases; J trimming: 4 bases; junction bases outside the gene matches: 7. This CDR3 is built from 16 residues. Germline V gene sequence: CDR1 MNHNS, CDR2 SASEGT. The CDR3 DNA sequence: TGTGCCAGCAGTGAATTTGACAGGGGTCGTAATCAGCCCCAGCATTTT. Translation: CASSEFDRGRNQPQHF.

V and J are TRBV13 and TRBJ2-7, with D perhaps TRBD1 (5 bases). Trimming left V 2 bases short and J 3 bases short, with 8 bases between. The germline V gene encodes CDR1 PRHDT and CDR2 FYEKMQ (reference sequence). The CDR3 is 13 amino acids. The CDR3 bases are TGTGCCAGCAGCTTAACAGGCTACTACGAGCAGTACTTC. The encoded protein is CASSLTGYYEQYF. Full variable domain (missing parts from reference TRBV13 and TRBJ2-7): AAGVIQSPRHLIKEKRETATLKCYPIPRHDTVYWYQQGPGQDPQFLISFYEKMQSDKGSIPDRFSAQQFSDYHSELNMSSLELGDSALYFCASSLTGYYEQYFGPGTRLTVT.

As concerns this clone: Other DNA sequences in the same sample also yield this CDR3. The chain joins TRBV9 to TRBJ1-1; D call uncertain. Germline-derived CDR1 and CDR2 are SGDLS and YYNGEE. This CDR3 has 14 amino acids. V gave up 0 bases and J gave up 1 base, with 7 bases separating them. The CDR3 nucleotides are TGTGCCAGCAGCGTAGGAGTAGGGAACACTGAAGCTTTCTTT. This gives the protein CASSVGVGNTEAFF.

The V call is TRBV18, the J call TRBJ2-7; maybe TRBD2 (6 bases). CDR1 is KGHSH and CDR2 is LQKENI in the germline V gene. The CDR3 loop spans 15 amino acids. V was cut by 5 bases and J by 0 bases, with 14 bases left in between. In DNA form, the CDR3 reads TGTGCCAGCTCAAGGGGAGTAGCGGTCTCCTACGAGCAGTACTTC. The encoded protein is CASSRGVAVSYEQYF.

V gene TRBV25-1 combines with J gene TRBJ2-1, with D unclear. Germline assignment: CDR1 MGHDK and CDR2 SYGVNS. The CDR3 is made up of 15 amino acids. Deletions cut 1 base from V and 5 bases from J, with 12 bases between. In DNA, the CDR3 is TGTGCCAGCAGTGAATTCAGGACGTTAAACAATGAGCAGTTCTTC. It codes for CASSEFRTLNNEQFF. The full variable domain, in which reference TRBV25-1 and TRBJ2-1 provide the parts outside the CDR3, is EADIYQTPRYLVIGTGKKITLECSQTMGHDKMYWYQQDPGMELHLIHYSYGVNSTEKGDLSSESTVSRIRTEHFPLTLESARPSHTSQYLCASSEFRTLNNEQFFGPGTRLTVL.

V and J are TRBV7-6 and TRBJ2-7; either TRBD1 or TRBD2 may supply D (5 bases each). The germline V and J ends were trimmed by 5 bases and 0 bases, with 14 bases remaining between them. CDR3 length: 15 amino acids. CDR1 and CDR2 (germline): SGHVS, FNYEAQ. CDR3 nucleotide sequence: TGTGCCAGCAGCGCCTTCTTGGGGGACTCCTACGAGCAGTACTTC. This translates into CASSAFLGDSYEQYF.